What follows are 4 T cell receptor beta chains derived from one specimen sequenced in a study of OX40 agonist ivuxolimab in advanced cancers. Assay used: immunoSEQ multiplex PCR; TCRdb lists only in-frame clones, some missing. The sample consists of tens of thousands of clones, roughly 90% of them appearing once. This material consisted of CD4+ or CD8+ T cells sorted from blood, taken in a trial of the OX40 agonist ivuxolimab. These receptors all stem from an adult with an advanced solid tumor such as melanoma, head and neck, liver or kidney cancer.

This CDR3 reads CASRRTVGYGYTF. CDR3 nucleotide sequence: TGTGCCAGCAGGCGGACAGTAGGGTATGGCTACACCTTC. The rearrangement uses TRBV6-1 and TRBJ1-2, with D perhaps TRBD1 (6 bases). This CDR3 contains 13 residues. V was clipped by 6 bases and J by 5 bases, with 13 bases between them. CDR1 is MNHNS, CDR2 SASEGT, per germline.

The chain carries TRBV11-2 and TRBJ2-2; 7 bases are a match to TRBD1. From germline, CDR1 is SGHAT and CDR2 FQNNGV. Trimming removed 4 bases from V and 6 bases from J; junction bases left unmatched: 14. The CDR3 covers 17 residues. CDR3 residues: CASSSKTSDRTAGELFF. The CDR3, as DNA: TGTGCCAGCAGCTCAAAAACCTCGGACAGGACGGCCGGGGAGCTGTTTTTT.

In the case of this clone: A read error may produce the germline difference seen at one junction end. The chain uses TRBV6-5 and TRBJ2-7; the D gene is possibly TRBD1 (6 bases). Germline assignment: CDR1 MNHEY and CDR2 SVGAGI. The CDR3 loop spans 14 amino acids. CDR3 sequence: CTSRSTGFSYEQYF. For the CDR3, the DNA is TGTACCAGCAGATCGACAGGTTTTTCCTACGAGCAGTACTTC.

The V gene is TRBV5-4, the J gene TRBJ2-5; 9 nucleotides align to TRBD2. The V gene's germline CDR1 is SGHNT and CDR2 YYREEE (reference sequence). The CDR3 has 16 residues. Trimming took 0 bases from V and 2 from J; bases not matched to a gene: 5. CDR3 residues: CASSLGIAGVQETQYF. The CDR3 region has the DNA TGTGCCAGCAGCTTGGGAATAGCGGGAGTTCAAGAGACCCAGTACTTC.